This T cell receptor (beta chain) appears in the sequencing data of a study of lymphopenia after photon versus proton radiotherapy. Clones were sequenced by immunoSEQ multiplex PCR, and TCRdb holds only the in-frame ones, with some missing. The data show 37,000 or so clones, more than 75% seen once. Germline V lookup: CDR1 SGDLS, CDR2 YYNGEE. Germline trimming cut 5 bases from V and 4 bases from J; bases unmatched to any gene: 6. The CDR3 spans 15 residues. The clonotype comes from a man in his fifties with gastric cancer. The genes are TRBV9 and TRBJ2-1; 10 bases align to TRBD1. Sequencing was performed on peripheral blood, taken from a patient treated with photon-based radiotherapy. The DNA of the CDR3 is TGTGCCAGCAGTGCTGGGACAGGGGTATACAATGAGCAGTTCTTC. Translation: CASSAGTGVYNEQFF.